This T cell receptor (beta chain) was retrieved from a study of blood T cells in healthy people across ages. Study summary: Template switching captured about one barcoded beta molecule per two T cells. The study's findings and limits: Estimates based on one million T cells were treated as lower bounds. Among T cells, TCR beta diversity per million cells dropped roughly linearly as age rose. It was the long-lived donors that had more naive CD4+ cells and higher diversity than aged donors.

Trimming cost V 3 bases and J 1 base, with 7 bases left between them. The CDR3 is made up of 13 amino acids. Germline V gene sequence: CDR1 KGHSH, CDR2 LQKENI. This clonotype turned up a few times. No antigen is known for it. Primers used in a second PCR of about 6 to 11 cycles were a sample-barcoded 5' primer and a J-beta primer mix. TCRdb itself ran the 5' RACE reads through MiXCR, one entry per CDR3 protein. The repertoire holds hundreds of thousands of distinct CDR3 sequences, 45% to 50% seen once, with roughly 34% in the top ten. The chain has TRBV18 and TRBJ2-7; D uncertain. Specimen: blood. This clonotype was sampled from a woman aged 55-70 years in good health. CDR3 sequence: CASSPMDSYEQYF. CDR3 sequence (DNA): TGTGCCAGCTCACCGATGGATTCCTACGAGCAGTACTTC.